These 9 T cell receptor beta chains came from one sample sequenced in a study of graft-versus-host responses after intestinal transplantation. For these receptors, no antigen is known. Repertoires were generated with immunoSEQ multiplex PCR, while TCRdb's copy carries only in-frame clones and drops some. Here the sample spans tens of thousands of clones, 84% being singletons. The sample was unstimulated CD4+ T cells sorted from spleen or lymph node cells, taken before transplant. These receptors came from a human donor who was the organ donor for an intestinal transplant.

This clone appeared a few times. The chain uses TRBV5-1 and TRBJ1-2; D call uncertain. The germline V gene encodes CDR1 SGHRS and CDR2 YFSETQ. The V end lost 4 bases, the J end lost 4 bases, and 14 bases lay between the germline ends. This CDR3 is 14 amino acids long. For the CDR3, the DNA is TGCGCCAGCAGCGTAAACCCGGGTTCCTATGGCTACACCTTC. As protein: CASSVNPGSYGYTF.

This chain uses TRBV19 with TRBJ2-5; 7 bases are a match to TRBD2. The CDR3 is 15 amino acids. Germline loops: CDR1 LNHDA, CDR2 SQIVND (reference sequence). J lost 1 base, V lost 4 bases, and 6 bases had no gene match. The CDR3 nucleotides read TGTGCCAGTAGTAGAGCGGGGCGCGTCCAAGAGACCCAGTACTTC. Its translation: CASSRAGRVQETQYF.

The gene calls are TRBV2 and TRBJ2-3; 11 bases agree with TRBD2. Germline trimming cut 8 bases from V and 2 bases from J; bases unmatched to any gene: 9. The CDR3 is 16 amino acids. Looked up from germline, CDR1 is SNHLY and CDR2 is FYNNEI. The chain's CDR3 is CASRPTSGVPTDTQYF. In DNA form, the CDR3 reads TGTGCCAGCCGCCCGACTAGCGGGGTCCCCACAGATACGCAGTATTTT. Using reference TRBV2 and TRBJ2-3 for the parts outside the CDR3, the full variable domain is EPEVTQTPSHQVTQMGQEVILRCVPISNHLYFYWYRQILGQKVEFLVSFYNNEISEKSEIFDDQFSVERPDGSNFTLKIRSTKLEDSAMYFCASRPTSGVPTDTQYFGPGTRLTVL.

The V call is TRBV5-4, the J call TRBJ2-2; a possible D gene is TRBD1 (6 bases). Germline CDR1 and CDR2: SGHNT and YYREEE (reference sequence). The CDR3 runs to 14 residues. Trimming took 3 bases from V and 4 from J, leaving 10 bases between them. The DNA of the CDR3 is TGTGCCAGCAGCTGGGCAGGGGCCACCGGGGAGCTGTTTTTT. Its translation: CASSWAGATGELFF.

This clone showed up just a few times. J is TRBJ1-6 and V is TRBV2; tentatively, D is TRBD1 (6 bases). The germline V gene has CDR1 SNHLY and CDR2 FYNNEI. With 8 bases removed from V and 7 bases from J, the gap between germline ends came to 15 bases. The CDR3 extends over 14 amino acids. This CDR3 is CASLLQGPNSPLHF. CDR3 DNA sequence: TGTGCCAGCCTTCTACAGGGCCCAAATTCACCCCTCCACTTT.

This chain links TRBV12-5 with TRBJ2-5; 8 bases agree with TRBD1. Germline V CDR1 and CDR2: LGHNT, FRNRAP. The CDR3 is made up of 14 amino acids. Germline trimming cut 6 bases from V and 5 bases from J; bases unmatched to any gene: 8. CDR3 amino acids: CASGSQGAGETQYF. CDR3 nucleotides: TGTGCTAGTGGCTCCCAGGGGGCTGGGGAGACCCAGTACTTC.

This chain uses TRBV28 with TRBJ1-2; D is unclear. There are 14 residues in the CDR3. V was shortened by 6 bases and J by 5 bases, with 16 bases between the two germline ends. Per germline, CDR1 MDHEN and CDR2 SYDVKM. In DNA form, the CDR3 reads TGTGCCAGCAGCCACGCGACGGGGAATTATGGCTACACCTTC. It specifies CASSHATGNYGYTF.

The rearrangement joins TRBV29-1 to TRBJ1-1; the D gene is possibly TRBD1 (5 bases). CDR3 size: 13 residues. CDR1 and CDR2 from the germline V gene are SQVTM and ANQGSEA. V gave up 7 bases and J gave up 4 bases, with 16 bases separating them. This CDR3 reads CSDVRSGGTEAFF. The CDR3 DNA is TGCAGCGATGTACGGTCCGGGGGCACTGAAGCTTTCTTT.

This sequence joins TRBV19 and TRBJ2-1; 7 positions agree with TRBD1. The CDR3 covers 15 residues. CDR1 is LNHDA, CDR2 SQIVND, per germline (reference sequence). Trimming at V came to 6 bases and at J to 0 bases, leaving 5 bases not matched to a gene. This chain's CDR3 is CASSQGQVSYNEQFF. The CDR3 DNA follows: TGTGCCAGTAGCCAAGGACAGGTCTCCTACAATGAGCAGTTCTTC.